One and the same sample provided the 18 T cell receptor beta chains below, sequenced in a study of monozygotic twins with inflammatory bowel disease. TCRdb reprocessed the 5' RACE reads, keeping one entry per CDR3 protein, no DNA. This table lists 150,000 to 200,000 distinct CDR3 sequences. The sample taken for sequencing was blood. The receptors originated from a human donor with ulcerative colitis or Crohn's disease, or a healthy co-twin of an affected twin (not recorded which).

The chain carries TRBV29-1 and TRBJ2-5. Germline CDR1 reads SQVTM; CDR2 reads ANQGSEA. CDR3 length: 12 residues. Here the CDR3 reads CSVEEVQVSQYF.

The chain is built from TRBV5-1 and TRBJ2-7; the D gene TCRdb calls, TRBD1, cannot be checked with no DNA. Germline V gene lookup returns CDR1 SGHRS and CDR2 YFSETQ. There are 16 residues in the CDR3. CDR3 region: CASSLVLRQGAREQYF.

The V and J genes are TRBV21-1 and TRBJ2-5. TRBV21-1 is shown as a pseudogene. The CDR3 is 14 amino acids. The CDR3 reads CASSKVSAEETQYF.

The chain joins TRBV6-1 to TRBJ2-7; absent DNA, TCRdb's TRBD2 call cannot be checked. There are 14 residues in the CDR3. Germline V gene lookup returns CDR1 MNHNS and CDR2 SASEGT. CDR3 sequence reads: CASSQGAGYYEQYF.

The chain joins TRBV11-2 to TRBJ2-3; TCRdb's D gene call, TRBD1, goes unchecked for lack of DNA. Germline CDR1 and CDR2: SGHAT and FQNNGV. This CDR3 is built from 16 residues. The CDR3 is CASSLLGLTSTDTQYF.

V usage is TRBV5-1 and J usage is TRBJ2-7; without DNA, the TCRdb call of TRBD1 cannot be checked. This CDR3 has 15 amino acids. The germline V gene has CDR1 SGHRS and CDR2 YFSETQ. The CDR3 here is CASRPSTGDTYEQYF.

The chain recombines TRBV24-1 with TRBJ1-5. Germline V gives CDR1 KGHDR, CDR2 SFDVKD. The CDR3 has 14 amino acids. CDR3 amino acids: CATSGGGGNQPQHF.

V and J are TRBV5-1 and TRBJ1-1; TCRdb reports TRBD1, a call that lacks DNA to check it against. CDR3 length: 14 residues. In germline, CDR1 is SGHRS, CDR2 YFSETQ. The CDR3 loop is CASSLQGGLAEAFF. The full variable domain, with the rest looked up from reference TRBV5-1 and TRBJ1-1, is KAGVTQTPRYLIKTRGQQVTLSCSPISGHRSVSWYQQTPGQGLQFLFEYFSETQRNKGNFPGRFSGRQFSNSRSEMNVSTLELGDSALYLCASSLQGGLAEAFFGQGTRLTVV.

The chain carries TRBV27 and TRBJ2-1; the D call of TRBD1 rests on TCRdb alone, since no DNA is present to check it. The CDR3 has 14 amino acids. Per the germline V gene, CDR1 is MNHEY and CDR2 is SMNVEV (reference sequence). Here the CDR3 reads CASSSAGPYNEQFF.

This rearrangement joins TRBV28 to TRBJ1-1. The length of the CDR3 is 15 residues. Germline values: CDR1 MDHEN, CDR2 SYDVKM. CDR3 sequence: CASSSISRPNTVAFF.

V is TRBV7-2 and J is TRBJ1-1; with no DNA, the TCRdb D assignment of TRBD1 cannot be verified. This CDR3 is 16 amino acids long. Germline V gene sequence: CDR1 SGHTA, CDR2 FQGNSA. CDR3 sequence: CASQELGGRMNTEAFF.

The chain links TRBV30 to TRBJ1-1; TCRdb designates TRBD1, a call that cannot be tested without DNA. This CDR3 has 13 amino acids. Germline loops: CDR1 GTSNPN, CDR2 SVGIG (reference sequence). This CDR3 reads CAWRWQGNTEAFF.

The CDR3 reads CDTPSSAGGEQFF. This chain joins TRBV10-2 and TRBJ2-1; no DNA is available, so the TRBD2 call from TCRdb remains unchecked. The CDR3 covers 13 residues. The germline V gene encodes CDR1 WSHSY and CDR2 SAAADI.

The V gene is TRBV13, the J gene TRBJ2-2. CDR1 PRHDT and CDR2 FYEKMQ come from the germline V gene (reference sequence). This CDR3 is 14 amino acids long. The CDR3 reads CASSSLMGSGELFF.

V and J are TRBV5-1 and TRBJ2-7; the TCRdb D gene call, TRBD1, has no DNA to confirm it. Germline CDR1 and CDR2: SGHRS and YFSETQ. The CDR3 length is 14 residues. The CDR3 loop is CASSWGTVSYEQYF.

The V and J genes are TRBV7-9 and TRBJ2-3; TCRdb gives TRBD2 as the D gene, but with no DNA this cannot be confirmed. The V gene's germline CDR1 is SEHNR and CDR2 FQNEAQ (reference sequence). CDR3 length: 13 residues. The CDR3 reads CATKAGSTDTQYF. The variable domain in full, completed from reference TRBV7-9 and TRBJ2-3, reads DTGVSQNPRHKITKRGQNVTFRCDPISEHNRLYWYRQTLGQGPEFLTYFQNEAQLEKSRLLSDRFSAERPKGSFSTLEIQRTEQGDSAMYLCATKAGSTDTQYFGPGTRLTVL.

The chain uses TRBV5-4 and TRBJ2-7. The CDR3 is 13 amino acids. From germline, CDR1 is SGHNT and CDR2 YYREEE (reference sequence). CDR3 loop: CASSLMDPYEQYF. The complete variable domain, with remaining parts taken from reference TRBV5-4 and TRBJ2-7, reads ETGVTQSPTHLIKTRGQQVTLRCSSQSGHNTVSWYQQALGQGPQFIFQYYREEENGRGNFPPRFSGLQFPNYSSELNVNALELDDSALYLCASSLMDPYEQYFGPGTRLTVT.

The rearrangement joins TRBV18 to TRBJ1-6; TCRdb's assignment of TRBD1 cannot be checked, as there is no DNA. The CDR3 has 14 amino acids. Germline V gives CDR1 KGHSH, CDR2 LQKENI. CDR3 in amino acids: CASSPQGWGSPLHF. Looking up the rest from reference TRBV18 and TRBJ1-6 gives the full variable domain: NAGVMQNPRHLVRRRGQEARLRCSPMKGHSHVYWYRQLPEEGLKFMVYLQKENIIDESGMPKERFSAEFPKEGPSILRIQQVVRGDSAAYFCASSPQGWGSPLHFGNGTRLTVT.